These 17 T cell receptor beta chains came from one sample sequenced in a study of identical twins. TCRdb passed the 5' RACE reads through MiXCR, listing each CDR3 protein once. This sample has about 240,000 distinct CDR3 sequences; approximately 10% occur once, and the top ten carry approximately 11%. Sequencing was done on a sample of memory T cells sorted from blood. Receptors originate from a man aged 50 to 59 in good health.

In this sample, this clonotype turned up a few times. The CDR3 region is CASSPRRGMNTEAFF. The DNA for the CDR3 is TGTGCCAGCAGTCCCCGAAGGGGTATGAACACTGAAGCTTTCTTT. The chain is built from TRBV28 and TRBJ1-1; TRBD1 might be the D (5 bases). Trimming stripped 5 bases from V and 0 bases from J, with 13 bases between. Germline-derived CDR1 and CDR2 are MDHEN and SYDVKM. The CDR3 totals 15 residues.

This clonotype was seen a few times. The chain employs TRBV2 and TRBJ2-7; maybe TRBD1 (6 bases). Trimming removed 6 bases from V and 6 bases from J, with 12 bases in between. The CDR3 length is 12 residues. Per the germline V gene, CDR1 is SNHLY and CDR2 is FYNNEI. The CDR3 nucleotides are TGTGCCAGCAGCCTGCGCAGGGGCGAGCAGTACTTC. This encodes CASSLRRGEQYF.

Many counts were recorded for this clonotype. This chain connects TRBV15 to TRBJ2-1; 10 positions agree with TRBD2. The CDR3 has 16 residues. J was trimmed by 4 bases and V by 7 bases; bases with no gene match: 10. Germline V lookup: CDR1 LNHNV, CDR2 YYDKDF (reference sequence). This CDR3 reads CATKGLRTSGYNEQFF. DNA of the CDR3: TGTGCCACCAAGGGTTTACGGACTAGCGGTTACAATGAGCAGTTCTTC.

The chain joins TRBV7-2 to TRBJ2-5; D call uncertain. Per germline, CDR1 SGHTA and CDR2 FQGNSA. V lost 5 bases, J lost 2 bases, and 15 bases lay in between. This CDR3 is built from 15 residues. DNA of the CDR3: TGTGCCAGCAGCAAACGGTCCCATTCTCAAGAGACCCAGTACTTC. It codes for CASSKRSHSQETQYF.

This clonotype showed up many times. The chain has TRBV5-1 and TRBJ2-3; TRBD1 matches 8 bases. J gave up 3 bases and V 3 bases, and 6 bases lay outside the gene matches. This CDR3 is built from 15 residues. Looked up from germline, CDR1 is SGHRS and CDR2 is YFSETQ. As DNA, the CDR3 is TGCGCCAGCAGCTGGACAGGGACGGGAACAGATACGCAGTATTTT. Translated: CASSWTGTGTDTQYF.

This clonotype was recorded at least ten times. This chain links TRBV24-1 with TRBJ2-6, with a tentative D call TRBD1 (6 bases). The germline V and J ends were trimmed by 12 bases and 0 bases, with 14 bases remaining between them. There are 15 residues in the CDR3. Per germline, CDR1 KGHDR and CDR2 SFDVKD. The CDR3 here is CAVGQFTSGANVLTF. The CDR3 DNA is TGTGCCGTCGGACAGTTTACCTCTGGGGCCAACGTCCTGACTTTC.

This clonotype was detected many times. V gene TRBV11-2 combines with J gene TRBJ2-1; D is ambiguous. CDR3 length: 16 residues. The germline V gene encodes CDR1 SGHAT and CDR2 FQNNGV. V was pared by 0 bases and J by 6 bases, with 15 bases between. Here the CDR3 reads CASSLDTIFPPNEQFF. In DNA, the CDR3 is TGTGCCAGCAGCTTAGACACTATTTTCCCCCCCAATGAGCAGTTCTTC.

This clonotype has at least ten counts. The chain combines TRBV6-2 or TRBV6-3 with TRBJ2-5; D not resolved. There are 13 residues in the CDR3. Germline V gene data show CDR1 as MNHEY and CDR2 as SVGEGT. Trimming left V 5 bases short and J 5 bases short, with 12 bases between. CDR3 residues: CASSILQFETQYF. CDR3 sequence (DNA): TGTGCCAGCAGTATCTTACAGTTCGAGACCCAGTACTTC.

In this sample, this clonotype turned up a few times. The CDR3 bases are TGTGCCAGCAGCCAAGGGACTAGCGGGGTTGAGCAGTTCTTC. This encodes CASSQGTSGVEQFF. The V gene is TRBV3-1, the J gene TRBJ2-1; 12 bases fit TRBD2. The V gene's germline CDR1 is LGHDT and CDR2 YNNKEL (reference sequence). CDR3 length: 14 residues. V trimming: 1 base; J trimming: 9 bases; junction bases outside the gene matches: 1.

This clonotype turned up a few times. The chain uses TRBV7-9 and TRBJ2-5; 10 nucleotides match TRBD2. Trimming removed 8 bases from V and 5 bases from J; junction bases left unmatched: 11. This CDR3 spans 15 amino acids. The germline CDR1 and CDR2 sequences are SEHNR and FQNEAQ (reference sequence). CDR3 residues: CASSSLAGVGETQYF. The CDR3 DNA sequence: TGTGCCAGCTCCTCCCTAGCGGGAGTAGGGGAGACCCAGTACTTC.

This clonotype was recorded many times. The V call is TRBV12-3 or TRBV12-4, the J call TRBJ2-1; D perhaps matches TRBD2 (5 bases). This CDR3 has 15 amino acids. V was clipped by 5 bases and J by 8 bases, with 19 bases between them. CDR3 sequence reads: CASSPVGLGSDEQFF. The DNA for the CDR3 is TGTGCCAGCAGTCCGGTTGGACTGGGGAGCGATGAGCAGTTCTTC.

The V gene is TRBV20-1, the J gene TRBJ2-7; D is perhaps TRBD1 or TRBD2 (6 bases each). Trimming shortened V by 1 base and J by 3 bases, and 13 bases separated the two germline ends. The CDR3 contains 14 residues. Germline CDR1 reads DFQATT; CDR2 reads SNEGSKA (reference sequence). CDR3 sequence reads: CSARGVGGFYEQYF. CDR3 DNA sequence: TGCAGTGCTAGAGGTGTAGGGGGGTTCTACGAGCAGTACTTC.

This clonotype turned up a few times. V usage is TRBV20-1 and J usage is TRBJ2-5; 7 bases fit TRBD1. The ends lost 8 bases at V and 5 bases at J; junction bases unmatched: 8. The CDR3 runs 12 residues. Germline lookup yields CDR1 DFQATT and CDR2 SNEGSKA (reference sequence). CDR3 nucleotide sequence: TGCAGTCACAGGGGTAGAGGGGAGACCCAGTACTTC. Protein product: CSHRGRGETQYF.

This clonotype was detected once. The chain links TRBV20-1 to TRBJ2-3; TRBD2 matches at 11 bases. The length of the CDR3 is 16 residues. The trim removed 1 base at V and 3 bases at J, leaving 6 bases unmatched. CDR1 is DFQATT and CDR2 is SNEGSKA in the germline V gene (reference sequence). The chain's CDR3 is CSARVASGGLTDTQYF. The CDR3 DNA follows: TGCAGTGCTAGAGTAGCTAGCGGGGGGTTAACAGATACGCAGTATTTT.

There are a few counts of this clonotype. The gene calls are TRBV19 and TRBJ2-5, with no clear D. The CDR3 loop spans 14 amino acids. CDR1 and CDR2 from the germline V gene are LNHDA and SQIVND (reference sequence). Trimming took off 3 bases at V and 0 bases at J, with 8 bases between the two ends. The CDR3 loop is CASSMGLHQETQYF. The CDR3 nucleotides are TGTGCCAGTAGTATGGGTCTGCACCAAGAGACCCAGTACTTC.

V gene TRBV4-2 combines with J gene TRBJ2-1; 8 bases map to TRBD2. Germline CDR1 LGHNA, CDR2 YNFKEQ. With 3 bases clipped from V and 4 bases from J, the junction kept 11 bases outside the gene matches. The CDR3 is made up of 17 amino acids. CDR3 nucleotide sequence: TGTGCCAGCAGCCAGTCTCTTTGGCGGGAGGCATACAATGAGCAGTTCTTC. Amino acids: CASSQSLWREAYNEQFF.

This clonotype came up a few times. The V call is TRBV28, the J call TRBJ2-3; D ambiguous. The CDR3 is 13 amino acids. Germline V gene sequence: CDR1 MDHEN, CDR2 SYDVKM. V was pared by 6 bases and J by 5 bases, with 12 bases between. The CDR3 loop reads CASRATRVDTQYF. As DNA, the CDR3 is TGTGCCAGCAGAGCCACCAGAGTAGATACGCAGTATTTT.